This T cell receptor beta chain appears in the sequencing data of a study of Ad26.COV2.S vaccination and SARS-CoV-2 variants. Whole-study findings and limits: The study found similar non-spike TCR breadth in vaccine and placebo recipients. A substantial breadth of spike-specific CD8+ and CD4+ T cell responses after vaccination has been reported.

Trimming cost V 0 bases and J 5 bases; bases outside gene matches: 4. The CDR3 length is 15 residues. CDR1 is PRHDT, CDR2 FYEKMQ, per germline (reference sequence). Described treatment: some 19 received Ad26.COV2.S at low or high dose, single or two shots; roughly five received placebo; per-sample allocation not given. Samples analyzed were those drawn on day 63 after the first vaccine or placebo injection. An 18-55-year-old adult in Boston served as donor. On this clone: The antigen is not known.

Only in-frame clones appear in the TCRdb table, and some are missing; sequencing was by immunoSEQ multiplex PCR. The table has about 680,000 clones, around 92% seen once. Specimen: peripheral blood, collected in a trial of Ad26.COV2.S vaccine versus placebo. This TCR was sampled from a person aged 18-65 years who received the Ad26.COV2.S COVID-19 vaccine or a placebo. The chain links TRBV13 to TRBJ2-1, with TRBD2 matching over 7 bases. The CDR3 DNA reads as TGTGCCAGCAGCTTAGGCCGGGGGGTCCACAATGAGCAGTTCTTC. Translated, it gives CASSLGRGVHNEQFF.